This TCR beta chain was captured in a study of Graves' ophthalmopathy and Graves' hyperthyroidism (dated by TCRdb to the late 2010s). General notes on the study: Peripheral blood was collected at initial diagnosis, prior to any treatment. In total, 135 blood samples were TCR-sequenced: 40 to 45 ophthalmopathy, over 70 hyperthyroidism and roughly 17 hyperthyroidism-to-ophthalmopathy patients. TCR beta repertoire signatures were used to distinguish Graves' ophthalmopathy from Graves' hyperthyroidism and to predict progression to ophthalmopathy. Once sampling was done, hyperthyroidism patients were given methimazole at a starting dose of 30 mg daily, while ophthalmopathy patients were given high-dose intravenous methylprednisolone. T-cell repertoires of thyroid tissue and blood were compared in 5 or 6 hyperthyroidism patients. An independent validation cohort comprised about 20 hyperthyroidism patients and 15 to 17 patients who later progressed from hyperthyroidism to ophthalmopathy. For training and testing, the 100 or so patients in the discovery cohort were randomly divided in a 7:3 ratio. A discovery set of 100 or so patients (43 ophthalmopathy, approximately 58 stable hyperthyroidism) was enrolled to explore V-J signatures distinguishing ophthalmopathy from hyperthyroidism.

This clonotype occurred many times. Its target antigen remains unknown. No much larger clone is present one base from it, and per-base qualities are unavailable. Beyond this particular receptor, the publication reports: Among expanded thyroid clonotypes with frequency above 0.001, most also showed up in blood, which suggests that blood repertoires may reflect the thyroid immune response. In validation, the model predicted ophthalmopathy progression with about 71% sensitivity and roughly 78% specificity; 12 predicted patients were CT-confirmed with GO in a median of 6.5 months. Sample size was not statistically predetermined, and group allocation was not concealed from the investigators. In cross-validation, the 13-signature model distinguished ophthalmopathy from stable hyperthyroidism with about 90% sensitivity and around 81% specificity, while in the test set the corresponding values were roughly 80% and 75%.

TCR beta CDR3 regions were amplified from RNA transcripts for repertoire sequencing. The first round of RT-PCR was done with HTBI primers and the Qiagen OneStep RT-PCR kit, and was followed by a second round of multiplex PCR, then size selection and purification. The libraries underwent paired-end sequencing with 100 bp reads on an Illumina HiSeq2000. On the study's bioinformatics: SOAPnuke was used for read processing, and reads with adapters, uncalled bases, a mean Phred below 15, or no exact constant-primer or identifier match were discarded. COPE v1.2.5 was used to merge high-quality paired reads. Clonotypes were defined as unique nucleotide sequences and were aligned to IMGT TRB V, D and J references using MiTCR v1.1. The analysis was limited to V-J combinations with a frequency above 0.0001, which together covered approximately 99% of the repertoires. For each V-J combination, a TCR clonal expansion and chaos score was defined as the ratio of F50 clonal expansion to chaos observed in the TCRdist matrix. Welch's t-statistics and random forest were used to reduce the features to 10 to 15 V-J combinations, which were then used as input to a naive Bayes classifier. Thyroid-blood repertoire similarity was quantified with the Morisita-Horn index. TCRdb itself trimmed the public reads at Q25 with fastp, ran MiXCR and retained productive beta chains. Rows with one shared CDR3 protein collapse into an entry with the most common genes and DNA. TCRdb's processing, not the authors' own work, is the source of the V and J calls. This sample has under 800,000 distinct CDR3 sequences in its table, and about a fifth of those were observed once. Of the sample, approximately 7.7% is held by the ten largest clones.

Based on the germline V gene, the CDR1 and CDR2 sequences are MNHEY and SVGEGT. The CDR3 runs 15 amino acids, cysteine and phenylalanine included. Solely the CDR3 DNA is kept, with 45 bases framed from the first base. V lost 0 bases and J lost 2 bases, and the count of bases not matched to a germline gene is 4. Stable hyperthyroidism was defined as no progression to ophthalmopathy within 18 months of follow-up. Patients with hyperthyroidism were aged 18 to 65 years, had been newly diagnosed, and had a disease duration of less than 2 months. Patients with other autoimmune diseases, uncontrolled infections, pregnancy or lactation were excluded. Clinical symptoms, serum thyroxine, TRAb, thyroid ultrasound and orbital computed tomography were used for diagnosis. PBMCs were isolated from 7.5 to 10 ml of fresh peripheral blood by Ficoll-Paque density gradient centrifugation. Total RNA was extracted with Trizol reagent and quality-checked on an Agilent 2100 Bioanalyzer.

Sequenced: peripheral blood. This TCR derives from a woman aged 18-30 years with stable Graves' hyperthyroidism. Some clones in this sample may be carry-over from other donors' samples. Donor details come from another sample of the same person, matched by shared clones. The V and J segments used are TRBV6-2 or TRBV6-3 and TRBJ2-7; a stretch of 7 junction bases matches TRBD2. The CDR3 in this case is CASSYSLGGTYEQYF. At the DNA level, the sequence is TGTGCCAGCAGTTACTCCCTGGGAGGGACCTACGAGCAGTACTTC.